This T cell receptor beta chain was found in a study of blood T cell repertoires in COVID-19. Study-level information: Acute and convalescent COVID-19 specimens originated in the United States, Italy and Spain. T cells, B-cell-depleted T cells, or PBMCs provided the cDNA or gDNA that served as material.

Per germline, CDR1 SEHNR and CDR2 FQNEAQ (reference sequence). Trimming took 4 bases from V and 4 from J; bases not matched to a gene: 12. The CDR3 is 16 amino acids. Original handling: Amplified reference gene primers provided the basis for estimating nucleated cell counts. Assay used: immunoSEQ multiplex PCR; TCRdb lists only in-frame clones, some missing. V and J calls and clone size are those listed in that table; D and trimming were worked out from the DNA. The table has around 160,000 clones, over 75% seen once. This rearrangement joins TRBV7-9 to TRBJ1-2, with 7 bases fitting TRBD1. Sequenced: peripheral blood. The clonotype originates from a man in his sixties with active or convalescent COVID-19. CDR3 protein: CASSSTRDREAYGYTF. CDR3 in DNA: TGTGCCAGCAGCTCGACCCGTGACAGGGAGGCCTATGGCTACACCTTC. Using reference TRBV7-9 and TRBJ1-2 for the parts outside the CDR3, the full variable domain is DTGVSQNPRHKITKRGQNVTFRCDPISEHNRLYWYRQTLGQGPEFLTYFQNEAQLEKSRLLSDRFSAERPKGSFSTLEIQRTEQGDSAMYLCASSSTRDREAYGYTFGSGTRLTVV.